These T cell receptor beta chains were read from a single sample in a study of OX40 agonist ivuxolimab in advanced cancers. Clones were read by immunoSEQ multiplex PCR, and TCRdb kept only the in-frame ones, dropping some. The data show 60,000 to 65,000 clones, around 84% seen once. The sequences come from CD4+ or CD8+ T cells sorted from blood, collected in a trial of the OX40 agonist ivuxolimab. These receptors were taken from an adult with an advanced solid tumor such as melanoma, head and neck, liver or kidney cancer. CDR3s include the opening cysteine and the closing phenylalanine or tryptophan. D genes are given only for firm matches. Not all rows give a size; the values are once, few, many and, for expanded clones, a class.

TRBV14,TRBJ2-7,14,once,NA,TGTGCCAGCAGCCACCCCGGGACTTTCTACGAGCAGTACTTC,CASSHPGTFYEQYF
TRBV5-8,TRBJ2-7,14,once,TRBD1,TGTGCCAGCAGCTCCGGGACAGGAGGTGACGAGCAGTACTTC,CASSSGTGGDEQYF
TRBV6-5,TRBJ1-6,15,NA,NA,TGTGCCAGCAGTTTGGGTCCTCCCGGCAATCCACCCCTCCACTTT,CASSLGPPGNPPLHF
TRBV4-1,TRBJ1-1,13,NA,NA,TGCGCCAGCAGGCCACAGGGGAACACTGAAGCTTTCTTT,CASRPQGNTEAFF
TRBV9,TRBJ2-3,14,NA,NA,TGTGCCAGCAGCTTCGAGCGTAGCACAGATACGCAGTATTTT,CASSFERSTDTQYF
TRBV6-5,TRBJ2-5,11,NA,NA,TGTGCCAGTACAGAGGAAGAGACCCAGTACTTC,CASTEEETQYF
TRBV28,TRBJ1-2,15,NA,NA,TGTGCCAGCAGTTTACGGGCAGGGCCGGTTTATGGCTACACCTTC,CASSLRAGPVYGYTF
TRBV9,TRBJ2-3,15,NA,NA,TGTGCCAGCAGCCCCCGGCAGGGCCACACAGATACGCAGTATTTT,CASSPRQGHTDTQYF
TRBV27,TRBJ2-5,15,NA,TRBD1,TGTGCCAGCACCGAGTGGGGACAGGGCAAAGAGACCCAGTACTTC,CASTEWGQGKETQYF
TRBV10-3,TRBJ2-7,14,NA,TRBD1,TGTGCCATCAGTGAGTTACAGGGGGCCTACGAGCAGTACTTC,CAISELQGAYEQYF
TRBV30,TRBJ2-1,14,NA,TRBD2,TGTGCCTGGAATGAAGCAGGACTAGGCGATGAGCAGTTCTTC,CAWNEAGLGDEQFF
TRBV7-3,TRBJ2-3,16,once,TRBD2,TGTGCCAGCAGCTTAGGACTAGCGGCTAGCACAGATACGCAGTATTTT,CASSLGLAASTDTQYF
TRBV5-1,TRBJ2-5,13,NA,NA,TGCGCCAGCAGCGTCACCAGATGGGAGACCCAGTACTTC,CASSVTRWETQYF
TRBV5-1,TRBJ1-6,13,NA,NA,TGCGCCAGCAGCCCGGACAGTAATTCACCCCTCCACTTT,CASSPDSNSPLHF
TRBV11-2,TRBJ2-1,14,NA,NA,TGTGCCAGCAGCTTAGTTGTTCAGTCCAATGAGCAGTTCTTC,CASSLVVQSNEQFF
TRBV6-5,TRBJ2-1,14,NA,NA,TGTGCCAGCACCCAAAGTGGTATCTACAATGAGCAGTTCTTC,CASTQSGIYNEQFF
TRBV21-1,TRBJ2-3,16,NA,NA,TGTGCCAGCAGCAAAGCCCTCGACAGAAATTTCGATACGCAGTATTTT,CASSKALDRNFDTQYF
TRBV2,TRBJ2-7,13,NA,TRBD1,TGTGCCAGCAGTTTTGGGACAGGGGGCGAGCAGTACTTC,CASSFGTGGEQYF
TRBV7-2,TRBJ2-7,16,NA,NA,TGTGCCAGCAGCTTAGATGGGGGCGGGGCCGCTTACGAGCAGTACTTC,CASSLDGGGAAYEQYF
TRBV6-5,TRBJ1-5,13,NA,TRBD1,TGTGCCAGCAGCTACGACAGGGATCAGCCCCAGCATTTT,CASSYDRDQPQHF
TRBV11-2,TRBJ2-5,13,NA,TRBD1,TGTGCCAGCAGTCGCGACAGGGATGAGACCCAGTACTTC,CASSRDRDETQYF
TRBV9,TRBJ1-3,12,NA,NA,TGTGCCAGCAGCGTATTGGGGAACACCATATATTTT,CASSVLGNTIYF
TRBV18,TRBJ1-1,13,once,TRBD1,TGTGCCAGCTCACCCGGACAGGACACTGAAGCTTTCTTT,CASSPGQDTEAFF
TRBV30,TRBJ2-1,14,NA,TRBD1,TGTGCCTGGAGTGGACAGGGGGCTAGAAATGAGCAGTTCTTC,CAWSGQGARNEQFF
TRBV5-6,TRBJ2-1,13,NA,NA,TGTGCCAGCAGCTTTGGCGTACAGCCGAGGCAGTTCTTC,CASSFGVQPRQFF
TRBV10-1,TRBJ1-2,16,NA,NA,TGCGCCAGCAGTGAGTATGTGGGGGCGCCGGGGAATGGCTACACCTTC,CASSEYVGAPGNGYTF
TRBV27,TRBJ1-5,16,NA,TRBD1,TGTGCCAGCAGTGCACGGACAGGGGGAATGAGTCAGCCCCAGCATTTT,CASSARTGGMSQPQHF
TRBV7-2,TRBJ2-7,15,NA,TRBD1,TGTGCCAGCAGCAAAACCGGGACAGGGGTAACCGAGCAGTACTTC,CASSKTGTGVTEQYF
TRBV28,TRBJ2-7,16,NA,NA,TGTGCCACCCCCCCCTCAGGACCCCTTAGCTCCTACGAGCAGTACTTC,CATPPSGPLSSYEQYF